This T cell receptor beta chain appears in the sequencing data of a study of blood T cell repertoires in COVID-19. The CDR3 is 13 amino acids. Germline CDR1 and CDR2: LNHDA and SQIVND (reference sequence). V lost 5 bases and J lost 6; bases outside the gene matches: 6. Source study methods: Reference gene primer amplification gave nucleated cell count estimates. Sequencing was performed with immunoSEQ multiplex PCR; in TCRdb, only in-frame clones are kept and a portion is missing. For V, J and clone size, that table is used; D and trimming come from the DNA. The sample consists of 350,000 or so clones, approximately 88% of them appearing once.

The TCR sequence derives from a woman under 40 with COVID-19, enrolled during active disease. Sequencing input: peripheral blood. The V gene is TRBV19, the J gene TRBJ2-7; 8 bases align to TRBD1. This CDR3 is CASSASTGAEQYF. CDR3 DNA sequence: TGTGCCAGTAGTGCTTCGACAGGGGCCGAGCAGTACTTC.